These 7 T cell receptor beta chains originate from one sample sequenced in a study of shared clonotypes between healthy human individuals. Repertoires were generated with immunoSEQ multiplex PCR, while TCRdb's copy carries only in-frame clones and drops some. The sample records around 690,000 clones, 90% being singletons. Sequenced material: memory CD8+ T cells from PBMCs. Subset meaning: CD45RO+ cells pooled with CCR7-negative TemRA cells. The receptors derive from a man in his late teens or twenties in good health. Some clones in this sample may be carry-over from other donors' samples.

The chain employs TRBV28 and TRBJ2-1; 8 bases agree with TRBD2. V lost 7 bases, J lost 0 bases, and 8 bases stayed unmatched. Germline V gene data show CDR1 as MDHEN and CDR2 as SYDVKM. This CDR3 is 16 amino acids long. The CDR3: CASNPVGRASYNEQFF. CDR3 DNA sequence: TGTGCCAGCAACCCAGTCGGGAGGGCCTCCTACAATGAGCAGTTCTTC.

The chain recombines TRBV9 with TRBJ2-1; 11 positions agree with TRBD2. V dropped 0 bases and J dropped 7; count of bases not matched to a gene: 6. Germline CDR1 reads SGDLS; CDR2 reads YYNGEE. The CDR3 has 16 amino acids. The DNA of the CDR3 is TGTGCCAGCAGCGTAGCCGGGCTAGCGGGAGGAAATGAGCAGTTCTTC. Translating gives CASSVAGLAGGNEQFF.

The chain links TRBV29-1 to TRBJ2-3; perhaps D is TRBD1 or TRBD2 (5 bases each). Germline assignment: CDR1 SQVTM and CDR2 ANQGSEA. The CDR3 is 13 residues long. V was clipped by 5 bases and J by 2 bases, with 11 bases between them. CDR3 DNA: TGCAGCGTTCGGTTGGGGGACACAGATACGCAGTATTTT. Translating it yields CSVRLGDTDTQYF.

The V call is TRBV19, the J call TRBJ2-1; 13 bases match TRBD2. Germline loops: CDR1 LNHDA, CDR2 SQIVND (reference sequence). Trimming cost V 1 base and J 8 bases; bases outside gene matches: 11. The CDR3 runs to 18 residues. In nucleotides, the CDR3 is TGTGCCAGTAGTATAGCCCTGGAACTAGCGGGAGGGCCCCATGAGCAGTTCTTC. The encoded protein is CASSIALELAGGPHEQFF.

This rearrangement joins TRBV28 to TRBJ2-3; 8 bases agree with TRBD2. Germline-derived CDR1 and CDR2 are MDHEN and SYDVKM. The CDR3 spans 15 residues. Trimming at V came to 5 bases and at J to 4 bases, leaving 8 bases not matched to a gene. CDR3 coding DNA: TGTGCCAGCAGTCGGCTGGGACTAGAGGCAGATACGCAGTATTTT. This sequence encodes CASSRLGLEADTQYF.

The rearrangement uses TRBV7-6 and TRBJ1-5; 10 nucleotides align to TRBD1. The CDR3 contains 14 residues. In germline, CDR1 is SGHVS, CDR2 FNYEAQ. V was clipped by 4 bases and J by 6 bases; unmatched bases: 3. The CDR3 loop reads CASSSGQGIQPQHF. The CDR3 nucleotides are TGTGCCAGCAGCTCGGGACAGGGGATTCAGCCCCAGCATTTT.

V gene TRBV6-1 combines with J gene TRBJ1-2; TRBD1 matches 9 bases. Trimming at V came to 6 bases and at J to 8 bases, leaving 7 bases not matched to a gene. The germline V gene encodes CDR1 MNHNS and CDR2 SASEGT. The CDR3 covers 13 residues. DNA for the CDR3: TGTGCCAGCAGAACCGACAGGGGGGCCGGCTACACCTTC. This sequence encodes CASRTDRGAGYTF.